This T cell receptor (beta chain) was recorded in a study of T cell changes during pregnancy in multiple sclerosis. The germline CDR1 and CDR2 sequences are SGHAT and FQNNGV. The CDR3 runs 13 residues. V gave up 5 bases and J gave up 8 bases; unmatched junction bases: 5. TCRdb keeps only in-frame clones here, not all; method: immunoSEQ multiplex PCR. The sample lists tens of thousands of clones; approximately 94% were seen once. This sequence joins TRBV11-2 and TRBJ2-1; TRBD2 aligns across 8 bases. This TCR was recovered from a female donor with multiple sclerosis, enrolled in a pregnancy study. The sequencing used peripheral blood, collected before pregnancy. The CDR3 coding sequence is TGTGCCAGCAGCCCGGGACTAGGAGATGAGCAGTTCTTC. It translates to CASSPGLGDEQFF.